This T cell receptor (beta chain) was identified during a study of control samples from healthy donors and cancer patients. The repertoire was sequenced with immunoSEQ multiplex PCR; TCRdb's copy has only in-frame clones and lacks some. The sample lists around 95,000 clones, roughly 87% occurring once. The CDR3 sequence is 14 residues long. Per the germline V gene, CDR1 is SEHNR and CDR2 is FQNEAQ (reference sequence). The V and J ends lost 5 bases and 7 bases respectively, with 15 bases between them. This receptor was obtained from a woman aged 45-65 years in good health. This chain links TRBV7-9 with TRBJ1-5; tentative D call: TRBD1 (6 bases). Material for sequencing was blood. The CDR3 loop reads CASSEGGIRQPQHF. The CDR3, as DNA: TGTGCCAGCAGCGAGGGGGGGATAAGGCAGCCCCAGCATTTT.